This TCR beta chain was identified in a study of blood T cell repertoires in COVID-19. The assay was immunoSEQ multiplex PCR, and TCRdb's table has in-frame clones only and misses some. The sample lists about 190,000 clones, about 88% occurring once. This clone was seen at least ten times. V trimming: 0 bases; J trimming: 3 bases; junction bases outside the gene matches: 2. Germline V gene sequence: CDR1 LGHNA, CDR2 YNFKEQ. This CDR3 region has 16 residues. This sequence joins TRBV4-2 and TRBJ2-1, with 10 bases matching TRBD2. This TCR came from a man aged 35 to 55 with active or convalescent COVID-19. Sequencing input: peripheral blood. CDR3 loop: CASSQEAGGIYNEQFF. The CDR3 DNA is TGTGCCAGCAGCCAAGAAGCGGGGGGGATCTACAATGAGCAGTTCTTC.